This T cell receptor (beta chain) was sequenced for a study of OX40 agonist ivuxolimab in advanced cancers. The wider study: Patients were dosed intravenously with ivuxolimab at 0.01 to 10 mg/kg every 2 weeks. Patients treated during dose escalation were battling hepatocellular carcinoma, melanoma, renal cell or head and neck cancer.

TCRdb's table, derived via immunoSEQ multiplex PCR, lists solely in-frame clones and lacks some. The table has roughly 32,000 clones, about nine tenths seen once; the top ten hold approximately 4%. Germline-derived CDR1 and CDR2 are SGHTS and YDEGEE. The length of the CDR3 is 14 residues. To note about this clone: Germline is not matched at one junction end, which may reflect a read error.

Sampling times: baseline, cycle 4 day 1, cycle 7 day 1. The clonotype comes from an adult with an advanced solid tumor such as melanoma, head and neck, liver or kidney cancer. The J gene is TRBJ2-1, the V gene TRBV5-8; either TRBD1 or TRBD2 may supply D (6 bases each). Material: CD4+ or CD8+ T cells sorted from blood, obtained in a trial of the OX40 agonist ivuxolimab. CDR3 sequence reads: CASRGGWSPQGTVF. Written as DNA, the CDR3 is TGTGCCAGCAGGGGGGGCTGGAGTCCCCAAGGTACGGTCTTC.